The clone carrying this T cell receptor (beta chain) is termed hyperexpanded. The antigen remains undetermined. The V end was cut by 7 bases, the J end by 0 bases, with 7 bases between. Germline-derived CDR1 and CDR2 are SQVTM and ANQGSEA. The CDR3 has 13 amino acids. TCRdb itself ran the reads through MiXCR, one entry per CDR3 protein. Seen here are around 610 distinct CDR3 sequences, approximately 11% observed once, and the top ten hold 15% to 20%. This sample stems from a study of liver allograft versus peripheral blood T cells. Overall study: Transplanted livers held T cell receptor repertoires, and these were compared with repertoires in recipients' peripheral blood.

Study results and caveats: Reported data describe T cell receptor repertoires within liver allografts as differing from those in peripheral blood.

The chain has TRBV29-1 and TRBJ1-6; D gene unclear. The receptor was derived from a human patient who had a liver transplant. Some T cells may be the graft donor's. DNA of the CDR3: TGCAGCGCTCGCAGCTCCTATAATTCACCCCTCCACTTT. This encodes CSARSSYNSPLHF.